Listed below are T cell receptor beta chains from one sample, sequenced in a study of blood T cell repertoires in COVID-19. Method: immunoSEQ multiplex PCR; TCRdb's copy keeps in-frame clones and lacks some. The table has 110,000 to 150,000 clones, 65% to 80% seen once. Material for sequencing was peripheral blood. These receptors came from a man older than 75 with acute or convalescent COVID-19. Each CDR3 is given with its conserved first and last residue. Each record gives: CDR3 protein, CDR3 DNA, CDR3 length, clone size, J gene, D gene, V gene. D genes are given only for firm matches. Where a row states a size, it is once, few, many or the class of an expanded clone; other rows omit it.

cdr3_aa: CASSYKTGMNQPQHF; cdr3_nt: TGTGCCAGCAGTTACAAGACAGGCATGAATCAGCCCCAGCATTTT; cdr3_length: 15; clone_size: -; j_call: TRBJ1-5; d_call: -; v_call: TRBV6-6
cdr3_aa: CASSLVRTGMETQYF; cdr3_nt: TGTGCCAGCAGCTTAGTTCGGACAGGGATGGAGACCCAGTACTTC; cdr3_length: 15; clone_size: -; j_call: TRBJ2-5; d_call: TRBD1; v_call: TRBV11-2
cdr3_aa: CATSELAGGETQYF; cdr3_nt: TGTGCCACCAGCGAACTAGCGGGGGGAGAGACCCAGTACTTC; cdr3_length: 14; clone_size: -; j_call: TRBJ2-5; d_call: TRBD2; v_call: TRBV15
cdr3_aa: CASSYRLTEAFF; cdr3_nt: TGTGCCAGCAGTTATCGACTCACTGAAGCTTTCTTT; cdr3_length: 12; clone_size: -; j_call: TRBJ1-1; d_call: -; v_call: TRBV12-3/TRBV12-4
cdr3_aa: CASSLGGLNTEAFF; cdr3_nt: TGTGCCAGCAGTTTGGGGGGGCTGAACACTGAAGCTTTCTTT; cdr3_length: 14; clone_size: once; j_call: TRBJ1-1; d_call: -; v_call: TRBV28
cdr3_aa: CASSPQGGYGQPQHF; cdr3_nt: TGTGCCAGCAGCCCCCAGGGTGGGTACGGTCAGCCCCAGCATTTT; cdr3_length: 15; clone_size: -; j_call: TRBJ1-5; d_call: -; v_call: TRBV7-2
cdr3_aa: CASSLVAWIGVENIQYF; cdr3_nt: TGTGCCAGCAGCTTAGTAGCCTGGATAGGGGTTGAAAACATTCAGTACTTC; cdr3_length: 17; clone_size: -; j_call: TRBJ2-4; d_call: -; v_call: TRBV7-9
cdr3_aa: CATSRGTVGYTF; cdr3_nt: TGTGCCACCAGCAGGGGGACAGTCGGCTACACCTTC; cdr3_length: 12; clone_size: -; j_call: TRBJ1-2; d_call: TRBD1; v_call: TRBV15
cdr3_aa: CASTGGSSYNEQFF; cdr3_nt: TGTGCCAGCACGGGGGGGAGCTCCTACAATGAGCAGTTCTTC; cdr3_length: 14; clone_size: once; j_call: TRBJ2-1; d_call: TRBD2; v_call: TRBV13
cdr3_aa: CASSEQGLRNTGELFF; cdr3_nt: TGTGCCAGCAGTGAACAGGGACTAAGGAACACCGGGGAGCTGTTTTTT; cdr3_length: 16; clone_size: -; j_call: TRBJ2-2; d_call: TRBD2; v_call: TRBV6-1
cdr3_aa: CASSYRQGETQYF; cdr3_nt: TGTGCCAGCAGTTATAGACAGGGGGAGACCCAGTACTTC; cdr3_length: 13; clone_size: -; j_call: TRBJ2-5; d_call: TRBD1; v_call: TRBV28